A selection of T cell receptor beta chains follows, all from one sample in a study of blood T cell repertoires in COVID-19. Sequenced by immunoSEQ multiplex PCR; TCRdb stores in-frame clones only, minus some. The table includes 150,000 to 200,000 clones, 80% detected once. The sequenced material came from peripheral blood. Source of these receptors: a man aged 65-85 years with active or convalescent COVID-19. Both conserved end residues are part of each CDR3. Fields, in order: J gene, D gene, V gene, clone size, CDR3 protein, CDR3 DNA. The D gene is left open where the match is weak. Clone size, where shown, is once, few, many, or a class for clones that have expanded.

J: TRBJ1-4
D: .
V: TRBV6-2/TRBV6-3
size: .
CDR3: CASRPRQGSTNEKLFF
DNA: TGTGCCAGCAGACCTCGGCAGGGATCAACTAATGAAAAACTGTTTTTT

J: TRBJ1-6
D: .
V: TRBV6-6
size: .
CDR3: CASSNDLVGSPLHF
DNA: TGTGCCAGCAGTAATGACCTAGTTGGCTCACCCCTCCACTTT

J: TRBJ1-5
D: TRBD1
V: TRBV12-3/TRBV12-4
size: .
CDR3: CASSTGQDQPQHF
DNA: TGTGCCAGCAGTACGGGACAGGACCAGCCCCAGCATTTT

J: TRBJ2-2
D: .
V: TRBV6-5
size: .
CDR3: CASLTENTGELFF
DNA: TGTGCCAGCCTGACAGAAAACACCGGGGAGCTGTTTTTT

J: TRBJ2-3
D: .
V: TRBV20-1
size: .
CDR3: CSASFRGWADTQYF
DNA: TGCAGTGCTAGTTTTCGGGGTTGGGCAGATACGCAGTATTTT

J: TRBJ1-1
D: .
V: TRBV6-2/TRBV6-3
size: .
CDR3: CASSLTKNTEAFF
DNA: TGTGCCAGCAGCCTGACAAAGAACACTGAAGCTTTCTTT

J: TRBJ2-7
D: TRBD2
V: TRBV6-5
size: .
CDR3: CASRRTRGDYEQYF
DNA: TGTGCCAGCCGAAGGACTAGAGGGGACTACGAGCAGTACTTC

J: TRBJ1-5
D: TRBD1
V: TRBV3-1/TRBV3-2
size: few
CDR3: CASSQGQGSNQPQHF
DNA: TGTGCCAGCAGCCAGGGACAGGGGAGCAATCAGCCCCAGCATTTT

J: TRBJ2-1
D: TRBD2
V: TRBV7-3
size: .
CDR3: CASSSWDYPSNEQFF
DNA: TGTGCCAGCAGCTCATGGGACTACCCTTCCAATGAGCAGTTCTTC

J: TRBJ2-7
D: TRBD1
V: TRBV14
size: .
CDR3: CASSQEGQAIYEQYF
DNA: TGTGCCAGCAGCCAAGAAGGACAGGCCATCTACGAGCAGTACTTC

J: TRBJ1-2
D: TRBD1
V: TRBV9
size: .
CDR3: CASSADRAGGYYGYTF
DNA: TGTGCCAGCAGCGCCGACAGGGCGGGGGGCTACTATGGCTACACCTTC

J: TRBJ2-7
D: TRBD1
V: TRBV6-6
size: .
CDR3: CASSYSTGQRTTEQYF
DNA: TGTGCCAGCAGTTACTCGACGGGACAGCGTACGACCGAGCAGTACTTC

J: TRBJ2-7
D: TRBD2
V: TRBV29-1
size: .
CDR3: CSVAGGKLSYEQYF
DNA: TGCAGCGTAGCGGGAGGCAAGCTGTCCTACGAGCAGTACTTC

J: TRBJ2-7
D: .
V: TRBV5-5
size: .
CDR3: CASSNGTPDSHEQYF
DNA: TGTGCCAGCAGCAACGGGACTCCTGACAGCCACGAGCAGTACTTC

J: TRBJ2-3
D: TRBD2
V: TRBV9
size: .
CDR3: CASSTTSGGAWGTDTQYF
DNA: TGTGCCAGCAGCACTACTAGCGGGGGGGCGTGGGGCACAGATACGCAGTATTTT

J: TRBJ1-3
D: .
V: TRBV7-9
size: .
CDR3: CASSLEGTIPGNTIYF
DNA: TGTGCCAGCAGCTTAGAAGGTACTATACCAGGAAACACCATATATTTT

J: TRBJ1-5
D: .
V: TRBV3-1/TRBV3-2
size: .
CDR3: CASRQGPNQPQHF
DNA: TGTGCCAGCAGACAGGGCCCTAATCAGCCCCAGCATTTT

J: TRBJ1-2
D: .
V: TRBV25-1
size: .
CDR3: CASSGPLTGYGYTF
DNA: TGTGCCAGCAGTGGACCGCTTACGGGGTATGGCTACACCTTC

J: TRBJ1-3
D: TRBD1
V: TRBV4-3
size: .
CDR3: CASSQGQGNTIYF
DNA: TGCGCCAGCAGCCAGGGACAGGGAAACACCATATATTTT

J: TRBJ2-5
D: TRBD2
V: TRBV3-1/TRBV3-2
size: .
CDR3: CASSQTGQLAGVVRRQETQYF
DNA: TGTGCCAGCAGCCAAACGGGACAGCTAGCGGGAGTAGTCCGGAGACAAGAGACCCAGTACTTC

J: TRBJ2-2
D: TRBD2
V: TRBV3-1/TRBV3-2
size: many
CDR3: CASSLPGLAQNTGELFF
DNA: TGTGCCAGCAGCCTCCCAGGACTAGCGCAGAACACCGGGGAGCTGTTTTTT

J: TRBJ2-1
D: .
V: TRBV7-2
size: once
CDR3: CAIPQGGITYNEQFF
DNA: TGTGCCATACCCCAGGGGGGTATTACCTACAATGAGCAGTTCTTC

J: TRBJ1-6
D: .
V: TRBV2
size: .
CDR3: CASTIQGNPRDSPLHF
DNA: TGTGCCAGCACTATACAGGGAAACCCCAGGGATTCACCCCTCCACTTT

J: TRBJ2-2
D: TRBD1
V: TRBV6-2/TRBV6-3
size: .
CDR3: CASSYSLTGVTGELFF
DNA: TGTGCCAGCAGTTACTCACTCACAGGGGTGACCGGGGAGCTGTTTTTT

J: TRBJ1-2
D: .
V: TRBV2
size: once
CDR3: CASSGGRESAYGYTF
DNA: TGTGCCAGCAGTGGGGGGAGGGAGAGTGCCTATGGCTACACCTTC

J: TRBJ2-3
D: TRBD2
V: TRBV4-1
size: once
CDR3: CASSQDKTSGRAVDTQYF
DNA: TGCGCCAGCAGCCAAGATAAGACTAGCGGGAGGGCCGTAGATACGCAGTATTTT

J: TRBJ2-2
D: .
V: TRBV6-5
size: .
CDR3: CASAPGGSNTGELFF
DNA: TGTGCCAGCGCCCCGGGGGGCTCGAACACCGGGGAGCTGTTTTTT

J: TRBJ2-2
D: .
V: TRBV7-6
size: .
CDR3: CASSPGPGDFTNTGELFF
DNA: TGTGCCAGCAGCCCCGGCCCGGGGGACTTCACGAACACCGGGGAGCTGTTTTTT

J: TRBJ2-2
D: TRBD1
V: TRBV7-2
size: .
CDR3: CAILSGTGITGELFF
DNA: TGTGCCATCCTATCCGGGACAGGGATCACCGGGGAGCTGTTTTTT

J: TRBJ1-2
D: TRBD1
V: TRBV3-1/TRBV3-2
size: .
CDR3: CASSHGQGSGYTF
DNA: TGTGCCAGCAGCCATGGACAGGGGTCTGGCTACACCTTC

J: TRBJ1-5
D: TRBD1
V: TRBV19
size: .
CDR3: CASSIGTGLGYSNQPQHF
DNA: TGTGCCAGTAGTATCGGGACAGGGCTTGGATATAGCAATCAGCCCCAGCATTTT

J: TRBJ1-5
D: TRBD1
V: TRBV19
size: .
CDR3: CASSPQGIQGAQHF
DNA: TGTGCCAGTAGTCCCCAGGGAATACAGGGGGCCCAGCATTTT

J: TRBJ2-1
D: TRBD2
V: TRBV4-3
size: few
CDR3: CASSQDEAGGRNEQFF
DNA: TGCGCCAGCAGCCAAGATGAAGCGGGGGGGCGCAATGAGCAGTTCTTC

J: TRBJ1-1
D: TRBD1
V: TRBV7-6
size: .
CDR3: CASSLGTGQGASITEAFF
DNA: TGTGCCAGCAGCTTAGGAACGGGGCAGGGGGCGAGTATCACTGAAGCTTTCTTT